The sequence of this T cell receptor (beta chain) was determined in a study of vaccination and CD4 T cells after COVID-19. Study summary: The cells in question were stimulated using overlapping spike peptides derived from SARS-CoV-2, HCoV-NL63, HCoV-OC43 and HCoV-229E.

Trimming shortened V by 9 bases and J by 5 bases, and 10 bases separated the two germline ends. CDR1 and CDR2 from the germline V gene are WNHNN and SYGVQD (reference sequence). This CDR3 spans 12 amino acids. Treatment described: 10-day PBMC culture with coronavirus spike peptide pools or control peptides (ViraFEST assay). Peptide-pool expansion of antigen-specific T cells preceded TCR sequencing in ViraFEST. Half-medium replacement with fresh IL-2 medium took place on days 3 and 7. The assay that was used to sequence DNA from cultured CD4+ T cells was the Oncomine TCR Beta short-read assay. TCRdb analysed the PCR reads with MiXCR anew, one entry per CDR3 protein. The repertoire holds approximately 9,900 distinct CDR3 sequences, with about 47% as singletons. With regard to this clonotype: The antigen is unknown.

The chain links TRBV10-1 to TRBJ2-2, with D possibly matching TRBD2 (5 bases). The specimen sequenced was CD4+ T cells from blood, cultured in vitro. This clonotype originated in a human donor who had recovered from COVID-19. CDR3: CASSRRTGELFF. The DNA for the CDR3 is TGCGCCAGTTCCCGGAGGACCGGGGAGCTGTTTTTT.